Listed here are 29 T cell receptor beta chains from one sample, sequenced in a study of blood T cells in healthy people across ages. Then a second PCR, running roughly 7 to 11 cycles, was carried out with a sample-barcoded 5' primer and a J-beta primer mix. TCRdb re-called the 5' RACE reads with MiXCR, one entry per CDR3 protein. Among about 930,000 distinct CDR3 sequences, just under 30% were seen once, and the ten largest hold roughly 10%. This same sample was also taken into another study, of T cells of mothers and their children.

Sequenced input: blood. These receptors were obtained from a woman aged 40 to 50 in good health.

The chain combines TRBV4-1 with TRBJ1-5; D possibly corresponds to TRBD1 (6 bases). CDR1 and CDR2 from the germline V gene are MGHRA and YSYEKL. V was pared by 2 bases and J by 2 bases, with 10 bases between. The CDR3 sequence is 15 residues long. This chain's CDR3 is CASSQLRQGNQPQHF. CDR3 in DNA: TGCGCCAGCAGCCAACTTCGACAGGGCAATCAGCCCCAGCATTTT.

CDR3 residues: CASSPPVGSYEQYF. CDR3 sequence (DNA): TGTGCCAGCAGCCCTCCTGTGGGCTCCTACGAGCAGTACTTC. This sequence joins TRBV7-9 and TRBJ2-7, with unresolved D. The germline gives CDR1 SEHNR, CDR2 FQNEAQ (reference sequence). This CDR3 has 14 residues. The V end lost 5 bases, the J end lost 0 bases, and 11 bases lay between the germline ends.

V is TRBV20-1 and J is TRBJ2-4; no clear D. The better agreement between TRBJ2-5 and the DNA end casts doubt on the J call. Germline lookup yields CDR1 DFQATT and CDR2 SNEGSKA (reference sequence). The CDR3 runs 14 residues. CDR3 nucleotide sequence: TGCAGTGTCGCAGAACCCATAGACCAAGAGACCCAGTACTTC. Translated: CSVAEPIDQETQYF.

J is TRBJ2-3 and V is TRBV9; 10 bases fit TRBD2. Germline loops: CDR1 SGDLS, CDR2 YYNGEE. CDR3 length equals 18 residues. The trim removed 3 bases at V and 0 bases at J, leaving 10 bases unmatched. The CDR3 loop reads CASSAGTSASSSTDTQYF. The DNA of the CDR3 is TGTGCCAGCAGCGCGGGGACTAGCGCATCCTCTAGCACAGATACGCAGTATTTT.

The gene calls are TRBV2 and TRBJ2-3; 7 bases match TRBD1. Germline-derived CDR1 and CDR2 are SNHLY and FYNNEI. V gave up 11 bases and J gave up 5 bases; unmatched junction bases: 4. The CDR3 is 11 residues long. The CDR3 loop is CAQGDRDTQYF. As DNA, the CDR3 is TGTGCCCAGGGGGACCGAGATACGCAGTATTTT.

V is TRBV2 and J is TRBJ1-2; D is unresolved. V lost 0 bases and J 2 bases, leaving 7 bases between the germline ends. The length of the CDR3 is 14 residues. CDR1 is SNHLY and CDR2 is FYNNEI in the germline V gene. CDR3 sequence: CASSEALYNYGYTF. CDR3 nucleotide sequence: TGTGCCAGCAGTGAAGCGCTATACAACTATGGCTACACCTTC.

This clonotype was seen only a few times. V and J are TRBV6-2 or TRBV6-3 and TRBJ2-5; no reliable D call. Deletions cut 2 bases from V and 7 bases from J, with 14 bases between. The V gene's germline CDR1 is MNHEY and CDR2 SVGEGT. CDR3 length: 14 residues. The CDR3 here is CASSYGRYTGTQYF. The CDR3 DNA follows: TGTGCCAGCAGTTACGGAAGGTACACGGGGACCCAGTACTTC.

In this sample, this clonotype turned up a few times. This chain connects TRBV10-3 to TRBJ1-1; D is unclear. There are 15 residues in the CDR3. The ends were cut back, 0 bases at V and 5 bases at J, with 13 bases in the middle. CDR1 ENHRY and CDR2 SYGVKD come from the germline V gene. The CDR3 DNA follows: TGTGCCATCAGTGAGTCGGGCGATGCTGGGACTGAAGCTTTCTTT. The encoded protein is CAISESGDAGTEAFF.

The V call is TRBV14, the J call TRBJ2-1; D unclear. V lost 4 bases and J lost 3, with 7 bases in between. The CDR3 runs 13 residues. Germline lookup yields CDR1 SGHDN and CDR2 FVKESK. The chain's CDR3 is CASSLTNYNEQFF. DNA for the CDR3: TGTGCCAGCAGCCTTACAAACTACAATGAGCAGTTCTTC. The complete variable domain, with remaining parts taken from reference TRBV14 and TRBJ2-1, reads EAGVTQFPSHSVIEKGQTVTLRCDPISGHDNLYWYRRVMGKEIKFLLHFVKESKQDESGMPNNRFLAERTGGTYSTLKVQPAELEDSGVYFCASSLTNYNEQFFGPGTRLTVL.

This clonotype has a handful of counts. This sequence joins TRBV7-2 and TRBJ2-3; TRBD2 agrees at 7 bases. Germline lookup yields CDR1 SGHTA and CDR2 FQGNSA. This CDR3 spans 13 amino acids. V shed 5 bases, J shed 8 bases, and the junction held 7 bases outside the gene matches. CDR3 sequence: CASSPREAATQYF. Here the CDR3 DNA reads TGTGCCAGCAGCCCCCGGGAGGCCGCTACGCAGTATTTT.

Note on this clonotype: A much larger clone is a single base away; this may be a read error. The chain joins TRBV7-2 to TRBJ2-7; tentatively, D is TRBD1 (5 bases). Germline lookup yields CDR1 SGHTA and CDR2 FQGNSA. This CDR3 contains 13 residues. Trimming took 5 bases from V and 5 from J, leaving 13 bases between them. CDR3 sequence reads: CASSNQGSHEQYF. The CDR3 DNA follows: TGTGCCAGCAGCAATCAGGGTAGCCACGAGCAGTACTTC.

Concerning this clonotype itself: A clone one base away is much larger, so this may be a read error. V gene TRBV29-1 combines with J gene TRBJ2-7, with 7 bases fitting TRBD1. The CDR3 loop spans 13 amino acids. CDR1 SQVTM and CDR2 ANQGSEA come from the germline V gene. The CDR3 region is CSVTGQVSYGQYF. CDR3 DNA: TGCAGCGTTACAGGACAGGTCTCCTACGGGCAGTACTTC.

V is TRBV29-1 and J is TRBJ2-7; D not resolved. Germline lookup yields CDR1 SQVTM and CDR2 ANQGSEA. V lost 7 bases to trimming and J lost 2 bases, with 18 bases between them. The CDR3 sequence is 14 residues long. The CDR3: CSAQSYDDAYEQYF. In DNA form, the CDR3 reads TGCAGCGCCCAATCGTACGATGATGCCTACGAGCAGTACTTC.

The rearrangement links TRBV6-1 to TRBJ2-1, with 14 bases identical to TRBD2. The CDR3 has 18 amino acids. V trimming: 6 bases; J trimming: 5 bases; junction bases outside the gene matches: 12. Looked up from germline, CDR1 is MNHNS and CDR2 is SASEGT. Written as DNA, the CDR3 is TGTGCCAGCAGACCCGGGACTAGCGGGAGAAGGGGACACAATGAGCAGTTCTTC. Protein product: CASRPGTSGRRGHNEQFF.

This clonotype was seen only a few times. The chain is built from TRBV7-6 and TRBJ2-2; D is perhaps TRBD2 (7 bases). V was shortened by 4 bases and J by 4 bases, with 10 bases between the two germline ends. The germline V gene encodes CDR1 SGHVS and CDR2 FNYEAQ. CDR3 length: 14 residues. The CDR3 coding sequence is TGTGCCAGCAGCTGGGGAGGGGGCACCGGGGAGCTGTTTTTT. The encoded protein is CASSWGGGTGELFF.

The chain recombines TRBV4-1 with TRBJ1-2; D remains ambiguous. Germline lookup yields CDR1 MGHRA and CDR2 YSYEKL. V lost 0 bases, J lost 7 bases, and 21 bases lay in between. The CDR3 is 17 residues long. CDR3 DNA sequence: TGCGCCAGCAGCCAAGATCTCTTGTCAGCGGCGGATGGTGGCTACACCTTC. Its protein is CASSQDLLSAADGGYTF.

The chain has TRBV27 and TRBJ1-5; D call uncertain. CDR1 is MNHEY and CDR2 is SMNVEV in the germline V gene (reference sequence). This CDR3 contains 14 residues. V was shortened by 5 bases and J by 5 bases, with 13 bases between the two germline ends. The CDR3, as DNA: TGTGCCAGCAGTCCCCGAACAACGGATCAGCCCCAGCATTTT. Translation: CASSPRTTDQPQHF.

This clonotype has a count of ten or more. The rearrangement links TRBV7-2 to TRBJ2-3, with 11 bases lining up with TRBD2. Germline V gene lookup returns CDR1 SGHTA and CDR2 FQGNSA. The CDR3 is 15 residues long. Germline trimming cut 3 bases from V and 4 bases from J; bases unmatched to any gene: 3. CDR3 coding DNA: TGTGCCAGCAGCTTGACTAGCGGGGCAGCAGATACGCAGTATTTT. Translated, it gives CASSLTSGAADTQYF.

To note about this clonotype: This clone may be a read error of a much larger clone one base away. The chain uses TRBV6-1 and TRBJ2-5; the D gene is possibly TRBD1 (6 bases). V lost 5 bases to trimming and J lost 11 bases, with 15 bases between them. The CDR3 extends over 12 amino acids. CDR1 and CDR2 (germline): MNHNS, SASEGT. This CDR3 is CASSRDNNEQYF. CDR3 nucleotide sequence: TGTGCCAGCAGTCGGGACAACAATGAGCAGTACTTC.

This clonotype occurred many times. J is TRBJ2-7 and V is TRBV5-5; D uncertain. Germline V gene sequence: CDR1 SGHKS, CDR2 YYEKEE (reference sequence). The CDR3 sequence is 13 residues long. The V end lost 7 bases, the J end lost 4 bases, and 15 bases lay between the germline ends. The CDR3 nucleotides read TGTGCCAGCCAGCAGCCCCCCTCTTACGAGCAGTACTTC. Its translation: CASQQPPSYEQYF.

The J gene is TRBJ1-1, the V gene TRBV20-1, with D perhaps TRBD1 (6 bases). CDR1 DFQATT and CDR2 SNEGSKA come from the germline V gene (reference sequence). The CDR3 contains 13 residues. V lost 6 bases and J 2 bases, leaving 13 bases between the germline ends. CDR3 coding DNA: TGCAGTGCCAGGGGAGAGATCAACACTGAAGCTTTCTTT. Amino acid sequence: CSARGEINTEAFF.

V is TRBV28 and J is TRBJ2-1, with TRBD1 matching over 7 bases. The germline V gene encodes CDR1 MDHEN and CDR2 SYDVKM. CDR3 length: 14 amino acids. V gave up 4 bases and J gave up 7 bases; unmatched junction bases: 7. CDR3 sequence: CASSSTGFSNEQFF. CDR3 coding DNA: TGTGCCAGCAGTTCGACAGGGTTCTCGAATGAGCAGTTCTTC.

V usage is TRBV7-2 and J usage is TRBJ1-1; the match to TRBD1 covers 7 bases. This CDR3 is 16 amino acids long. Germline trimming cut 4 bases from V and 0 bases from J; bases unmatched to any gene: 8. Germline CDR1 SGHTA, CDR2 FQGNSA. CDR3 DNA: TGTGCCAGCAGCTCCGGGGACAGTCCCCTGAACACTGAAGCTTTCTTT. Encoded protein: CASSSGDSPLNTEAFF.

A few counts support this clonotype. The chain employs TRBV9 and TRBJ2-3, with 7 bases lining up with TRBD1. Per the germline V gene, CDR1 is SGDLS and CDR2 is YYNGEE. The CDR3 length is 16 residues. V was clipped by 3 bases and J by 0 bases; unmatched bases: 7. Here the CDR3 DNA reads TGTGCCAGCAGCGCGCGGACAGGAACTAGCACAGATACGCAGTATTTT. Amino acid sequence: CASSARTGTSTDTQYF.

As to this clonotype: This sequence may be a read error, since a much larger clone differs from it by one base. The chain couples TRBV5-1 to TRBJ2-5; D gene unclear. From germline, CDR1 is SGHRS and CDR2 YFSETQ. V shed 0 bases and J shed 9 bases, with 15 bases lying between them. There are 14 residues in the CDR3. The CDR3 DNA reads TGCGCCAGCAGCTTGGACACGGCAGGTGGAGCCCAGTACTTC. Amino acids: CASSLDTAGGAQYF.

V and J are TRBV5-1 and TRBJ2-5; TRBD1 might be the D (7 bases). The CDR3 spans 14 residues. Trimming cost V 3 bases and J 4 bases, with 13 bases left between them. Germline loops: CDR1 SGHRS, CDR2 YFSETQ. CDR3 amino acids: CASSSGTAGETQYF. CDR3 in DNA: TGCGCCAGCAGCTCCGGGACAGCGGGAGAGACCCAGTACTTC. Full variable domain (outside the CDR3, taken from reference TRBV5-1 and TRBJ2-5): KAGVTQTPRYLIKTRGQQVTLSCSPISGHRSVSWYQQTPGQGLQFLFEYFSETQRNKGNFPGRFSGRQFSNSRSEMNVSTLELGDSALYLCASSSGTAGETQYFGPGTRLLVL.

This clonotype was counted many times. The chain joins TRBV6-2 or TRBV6-3 to TRBJ2-7; no clear D gene. The CDR3 runs 14 residues. V was trimmed by 0 bases and J by 5 bases, leaving 11 bases between them. Germline assignment: CDR1 MNHEY and CDR2 SVGEGT. Written as DNA, the CDR3 is TGTGCCAGCAGTTACTCGATGGTAACAGACGAGCAGTACTTC. Translation gives CASSYSMVTDEQYF.

This clonotype was counted many times. J is TRBJ1-2 and V is TRBV12-3 or TRBV12-4, with D perhaps TRBD1 (6 bases). CDR3 length equals 14 residues. The V gene lost 6 bases and the J gene lost 6 bases, with 17 bases spanning the gap. The CDR3 coding sequence is TGTGCCAGCAGGCCACAGGGTCCCCTGGATGGCTACACCTTC. Its translation: CASRPQGPLDGYTF.

This clonotype was detected many times. The CDR3 is CASSHYRGETQYF. CDR3 DNA: TGTGCCAGCAGCCACTACAGGGGTGAGACCCAGTACTTC. The chain recombines TRBV14 with TRBJ2-5; 7 bases fit TRBD1. This CDR3 region has 13 residues. V was clipped by 3 bases and J by 5 bases; unmatched bases: 3. Germline-derived CDR1 and CDR2 are SGHDN and FVKESK.